These T cell receptor beta chains were read from a single sample in a study of T cell responses to AZD1222 COVID-19 vaccine. Using immunoSEQ multiplex PCR, the repertoire was profiled, and TCRdb retains in-frame clones only, with some absent. The table lists 85,000 to 130,000 clones, 93% of them singletons, with 4.5% to 5% in the top ten. The sample was peripheral blood, taken on day 0 of AZD1222 vaccination. The source of these receptors is an adult in good health. Both conserved end residues are part of each CDR3. D genes are given only for firm matches. Size is omitted from some rows. Given values are once, few, many or a class for expanded clones.

d_call j_call clone_size v_call cdr3_nt cdr3_aa
TRBD1 TRBJ2-7 - TRBV7-8 TGTGCCAGCAGCTTGGCAGGGGGCTACGAGCAGTACTTC CASSLAGGYEQYF
- TRBJ2-5 once TRBV5-1 TGCGCCAGCAGCCCAGGAGGGGGTAAAGAGACCCAGTACTTC CASSPGGGKETQYF
- TRBJ1-5 - TRBV24-1 TGTGCCACCGCTAAGCCCCAGCATTTT CATAKPQHF
- TRBJ1-2 - TRBV24-1 TGTGCCACCAGTGACAGCAACAGGGTTTCCAGTGGCTACACCTTC CATSDSNRVSSGYTF
- TRBJ1-1 - TRBV6-6 TGTGCCAGCAGTTACGGGGGAAACACTGAAGCTTTCTTT CASSYGGNTEAFF
- TRBJ1-1 - TRBV30 TGTGCCTGCAAGGACAGGAACACTGAAGCTTTCTTT CACKDRNTEAFF
TRBD1 TRBJ1-3 - TRBV5-1 TGCGCCAGCAGCCTGCAACAGGGGACCACTTCTGGAAACACCATATATTTT CASSLQQGTTSGNTIYF
TRBD2 TRBJ2-3 once TRBV19 TGTGCCAGTAGTATAGGACTAGCGGGAGGAACAGATACGCAGTATTTT CASSIGLAGGTDTQYF
TRBD1 TRBJ1-3 - TRBV18 TGTGCCAGCTCACATGGGGACAGCTCTGGAAACACCATATATTTT CASSHGDSSGNTIYF
TRBD2 TRBJ2-7 once TRBV5-1 TGCGCCAGCAGCTTGCCCGGAGGCGGGAGGCCCGCCTACGAGCAGTACTTC CASSLPGGGRPAYEQYF
- TRBJ1-5 - TRBV5-6 TGTGCCAGCAGCTTTAGGGGAGGTAATCAGCCCCAGCATTTT CASSFRGGNQPQHF
- TRBJ2-7 - TRBV27 TGTGCCAGCAGTCTTCTTAGCGGAGCGGACAGCTCCTACGAGCAGTACTTC CASSLLSGADSSYEQYF
- TRBJ2-4 - TRBV27 TGTGCCAGCAGTTGGGGCCCTTTAGACATTCAGTACTTC CASSWGPLDIQYF
- TRBJ1-6 - TRBV5-1 TGCGCCAGCAGCTTGGCAGGGAATAATTCACCCCTCCACTTT CASSLAGNNSPLHF
- TRBJ1-2 - TRBV7-2 TGTGCCAGCAGCTTACCAACAGGGTTTCGTGGCTACACCTTC CASSLPTGFRGYTF
- TRBJ1-3 - TRBV25-1 TGTGCCAGCAGTGTTACACAGCCATCTGGAAACACCATATATTTT CASSVTQPSGNTIYF
TRBD1 TRBJ2-7 - TRBV5-1 TGCGCCAGCAGCCCAGCAACGGGACAGGGAGATGAGCAGTACTTC CASSPATGQGDEQYF
TRBD1 TRBJ1-2 once TRBV27 TGTGCCAGCAGCACAGGGGGCGCGAACTATGGCTACACCTTC CASSTGGANYGYTF
- TRBJ2-5 - TRBV2 TGTGCCAGCAGTGAAGCGCTTGGCCCGATGAACCAAGAGACCCAGTACTTC CASSEALGPMNQETQYF
- TRBJ2-1 - TRBV18 TGTGCCAGCTCACCCGGTTTTCGGGAGCAGTTCTTC CASSPGFREQFF
- TRBJ1-5 - TRBV30 TGTGCCTTTTCCCAGGGACCAAATCAGCCCCAGCATTTT CAFSQGPNQPQHF
TRBD2 TRBJ2-7 - TRBV30 TGTGCCTGGAGTGTAATGGGGACTAGCGGGAGGGGGGCCCACTACGAGCAGTACTTC CAWSVMGTSGRGAHYEQYF
- TRBJ1-1 - TRBV29-1 TGCAGCGTTGTCCACAGGGCCGACACTGAAGCTTTCTTT CSVVHRADTEAFF
- TRBJ1-4 - TRBV10-2 TGCGCCAGCAGTGATGCCGCCATGCAGGATGAAAAACTGTTTTTT CASSDAAMQDEKLFF
- TRBJ2-7 - TRBV2 TGTGCCAGCAATCAGCGGACGGCATCCTACGAGCAGTACTTC CASNQRTASYEQYF
TRBD1 TRBJ2-4 - TRBV13 TGTGCCAGGACAGGGAACAAAAACATTCAGTACTTC CARTGNKNIQYF
- TRBJ1-1 - TRBV27 TGTGCCAGCAGCCCCGGGGGAAGGAACACTGAAGCTTTCTTT CASSPGGRNTEAFF
TRBD1 TRBJ2-2 - TRBV2 TGTGCGCTCCACGGGCAGGGGGCTAACGGGGAGCTGTTTTTT CALHGQGANGELFF
TRBD1 TRBJ1-2 - TRBV4-1 TGCGCCAGCAGCCACGAACCGGGACAGGGGGTTCTCGGTGGCTACACCTTC CASSHEPGQGVLGGYTF
- TRBJ1-6 - TRBV5-8 TGTGCCAGCTTCCTCTGGAGTGGCTCACCCCTCCACTTT CASFLWSGSPLHF
TRBD2 TRBJ2-7 - TRBV7-8 TGTGCCAGCAGCCGGGTCGGGGGGAACGAGCAGTACTTC CASSRVGGNEQYF
- TRBJ1-6 - TRBV6-6 TGTGCCAGTTGGGTGAGAGTGGGTAATTCACCCCTCCACTTT CASWVRVGNSPLHF
TRBD2 TRBJ2-1 - TRBV7-3 TGTGCCAGCAGCTTAGGAGCGGGAGGGCTGAATGAGCAGTTCTTC CASSLGAGGLNEQFF
TRBD1 TRBJ2-3 once TRBV5-1 TGCGCCAGCAGCTTGTACGGACAGGGCACAGATACGCAGTATTTT CASSLYGQGTDTQYF
- TRBJ2-3 - TRBV2 TGTGCCAGCAGCCTTTGGGATACGCAGTATTTT CASSLWDTQYF
- TRBJ1-1 - TRBV24-1 TGTGCCACCAGTGATATCGCTGAAGCTTTCTTT CATSDIAEAFF
- TRBJ2-1 - TRBV9 TGTGCCAGCAGCGTAGATGCGGACTTCTACAATGAGCAGTTCTTC CASSVDADFYNEQFF
- TRBJ1-2 - TRBV3-1/TRBV3-2 TGTGCCAGCAGCCGGGATAACTATGGCTACACCTTC CASSRDNYGYTF
- TRBJ2-1 - TRBV2 TGTGCCAGCAGTCCTGCCGGGAATGAGCAGTTCTTC CASSPAGNEQFF
TRBD1 TRBJ2-5 - TRBV5-1 TGCGCCAGCAGCATGGGTAGGACAGGGATGATGTTGGCCCAGTACTTC CASSMGRTGMMLAQYF
TRBD1 TRBJ2-4 - TRBV2 TGTGCCAGCAGTGAAACAGGGGGAGCCAAAAACATTCAGTACTTC CASSETGGAKNIQYF
- TRBJ2-7 - TRBV2 TGTGCCAGCAGTGAAGCGTCCGGGGAGCCCGAGCAGTACTTC CASSEASGEPEQYF
- TRBJ1-1 - TRBV4-1 TGCGCCAGCGGCGGGGGGAGCGTCACTGAAGCTTTCTTT CASGGGSVTEAFF
- TRBJ2-7 - TRBV5-4 TGTGCCAGCAGCTTGGACAGTCTCTACGAGCAGTACTTC CASSLDSLYEQYF
- TRBJ2-1 - TRBV24-1 TGTGCCACCAGTGGCGATAACGCCCAAGGTGAGCAGTTCTTC CATSGDNAQGEQFF
TRBD1 TRBJ1-2 - TRBV19 TGTGCCAGTAGTATAGGACAGGGCGGCTACACCTTC CASSIGQGGYTF
- TRBJ1-5 - TRBV11-2 TGTGCCAGCAGCTCCGACCAGGGGTATAGCGGCCAGCCCCAGCATTTT CASSSDQGYSGQPQHF
- TRBJ1-2 - TRBV18 TGTGCCAGCTCATCGCGACAGGATGGGGGCTACACCTTC CASSSRQDGGYTF
TRBD1 TRBJ1-4 - TRBV5-1 TGCGCCAGCACCTTGGGGGAGGACAGGGCTGAAAAACTGTTTTTT CASTLGEDRAEKLFF